This TCR beta chain was captured in a study of response to subunit inactivated influenza vaccine. TCRdb re-analysed the RT-PCR reads in MiXCR, keeping a single row per CDR3 protein. The table includes around 160,000 distinct CDR3 sequences, about a tenth detected once. V was cut by 6 bases and J by 3 bases, with 13 bases left in between. Germline V gene data show CDR1 as MNHEY and CDR2 as SVGEGT. The CDR3 is made up of 14 amino acids. This chain joins TRBV6-2 or TRBV6-3 and TRBJ2-3, with D possibly being TRBD1 or TRBD2 (5 bases each). This TCR derives from a man over 45 who received an inactivated influenza vaccine. The sequencing here drew on non-naive T cells sorted from PBMCs, taken around seven weeks after vaccination. The CDR3 nucleotides read TGTGCCAGCAGGGGACGACGGATGACAGATACGCAGTATTTT. Encoded protein: CASRGRRMTDTQYF.